The TCR beta chain under discussion was sequenced for a study of cytomegalovirus exposure and HLA in healthy donors. Overall study results and limits: Both high specificity and high sensitivity reportedly marked the classifier's diagnosis of cytomegalovirus status.

PCR primers comprised 60 Vbeta and 13 Jbeta primers. Repertoires were generated with immunoSEQ multiplex PCR, while TCRdb's copy carries only in-frame clones and drops some. The repertoire includes around 96,000 clones, around four fifths of them detected once, and around a tenth sits in the top ten. A remark on this clone: The antigen is unknown.

Trimming took off 4 bases at V and 13 bases at J, with 13 bases between the two ends. Germline CDR1 reads MNHNS; CDR2 reads SASEGT. The CDR3 runs to 12 residues. The specimen sequenced was PBMCs. The origin of this receptor is a man aged 30 to 45 in good health and CMV-seropositive. The chain is built from TRBV6-1 and TRBJ1-4; perhaps TRBD1 as D (6 bases). This CDR3 reads CASSGPVTGLFF. The CDR3 nucleotides are TGTGCCAGCAGTGGTCCAGTGACAGGACTGTTTTTT.